The text below deals with one T cell receptor (beta chain). V was cut by 2 bases and J by 6 bases, with 14 bases left in between. CDR1 and CDR2 (germline): SGHRS, YFSETQ. CDR3 length: 15 amino acids. This sample is part of a study of OX40 agonist ivuxolimab in advanced cancers. Study-level background: Dose-escalation patients' cancers were hepatocellular carcinoma, melanoma, renal cell or head and neck cancer. Cohort: about 82% men, mean age 60, aged about 23 to 79.

The study sampled blood at baseline, cycle 4 day 1, and cycle 7 day 1. Assay: immunoSEQ multiplex PCR; the TCRdb copy retains only in-frame clones and omits some. Of about 50,000 clones listed, over 70% are singletons. This TCR was sampled from an adult with an advanced solid tumor such as melanoma, head and neck, liver or kidney cancer. The sample consisted of CD4+ or CD8+ T cells sorted from blood, taken in a trial of the OX40 agonist ivuxolimab. The chain uses TRBV5-1 and TRBJ1-4, with D perhaps matching TRBD1 (5 bases). The CDR3 spells CASSLEGRVDEKLFF. The DNA of the CDR3 is TGCGCCAGCAGCTTAGAGGGCAGGGTGGATGAAAAACTGTTTTTT.